The source of this T cell receptor (beta chain) is a study of cytomegalovirus exposure and HLA in healthy donors. Looking at the study overall: In an early release, HLA-typed donors contributed tens of millions of unique TCR sequences.

Details on this clone: Its target is not known.

Study results and limitations: An analysis done earlier found most TCR beta V segments productive about 87% or about 30% of the time. Analysis performed later found over 15,000 TCR beta sequences associated with HLA alleles at 0.05 false discovery rate.

Germline-derived CDR1 and CDR2 are MDHEN and SYDVKM. The CDR3 is 14 amino acids. V gave up 5 bases and J gave up 6 bases; unmatched junction bases: 5. In the PCR, 60 Vbeta and 13 Jbeta primers were used. TCRdb's copy holds only in-frame clones and misses some; the assay was immunoSEQ multiplex PCR. This sample has fewer than 150,000 clones, with roughly three quarters found just once. The TCR was taken from a man aged 25 to 45 in good health and CMV-seronegative. The chain recombines TRBV28 with TRBJ1-4, with 8 bases lining up with TRBD1. Sample: PBMCs. The CDR3 coding sequence is TGTGCCAGCAGTATCAGGGGGCCTGATGAAAAACTGTTTTTT. Translation gives CASSIRGPDEKLFF. Full variable domain (outside the CDR3, taken from reference TRBV28 and TRBJ1-4): DVKVTQSSRYLVKRTGEKVFLECVQDMDHENMFWYRQDPGLGLRLIYFSYDVKMKEKGDIPEGYSVSREKKERFSLILESASTNQTSMYLCASSIRGPDEKLFFGSGTQLSVL.